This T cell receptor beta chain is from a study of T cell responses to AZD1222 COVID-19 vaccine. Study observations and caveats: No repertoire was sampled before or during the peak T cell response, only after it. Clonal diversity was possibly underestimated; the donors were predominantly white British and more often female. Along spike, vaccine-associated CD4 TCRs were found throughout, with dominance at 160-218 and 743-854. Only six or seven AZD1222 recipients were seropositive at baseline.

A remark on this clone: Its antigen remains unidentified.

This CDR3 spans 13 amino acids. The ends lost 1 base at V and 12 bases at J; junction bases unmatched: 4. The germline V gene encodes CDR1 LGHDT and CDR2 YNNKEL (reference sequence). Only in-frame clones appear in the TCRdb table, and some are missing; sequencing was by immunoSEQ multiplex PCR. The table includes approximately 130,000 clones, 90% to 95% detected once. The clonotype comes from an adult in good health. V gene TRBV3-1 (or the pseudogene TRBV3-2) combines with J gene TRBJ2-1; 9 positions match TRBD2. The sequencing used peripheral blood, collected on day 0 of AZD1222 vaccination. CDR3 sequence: CASSQVFSGGQFF. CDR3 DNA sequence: TGTGCCAGCAGCCAAGTTTTTAGCGGGGGGCAGTTCTTC.